These 28 T cell receptor beta chains were sequenced from one sample in a study of radiotherapy plus CTLA-4 blockade in lung cancer. Generated by immunoSEQ multiplex PCR, the TCRdb table keeps only in-frame clones and is missing some. The sample shows 70,000 to 85,000 clones, over 65% of them seen only once. The sequencing used peripheral blood, collected from a patient treated with radiotherapy plus ipilimumab. Receptor source: a human donor with non-small cell lung cancer whose response to radiotherapy plus ipilimumab could not be evaluated.

The chain links TRBV19 to TRBJ1-6; D not certain. The V and J ends lost 5 bases and 7 bases respectively, with 6 bases between them. The CDR3 has 12 residues. Per germline, CDR1 LNHDA and CDR2 SQIVND (reference sequence). The CDR3 loop reads CASSDGNSPLHF. The DNA for the CDR3 is TGTGCCAGTAGTGACGGGAATTCACCCCTCCACTTT.

The genes are TRBV28 and TRBJ1-5; TRBD1 agrees at 7 bases. The ends lost 2 bases at V and 7 bases at J; junction bases unmatched: 5. Germline V gene lookup returns CDR1 MDHEN and CDR2 SYDVKM. The CDR3 loop spans 14 amino acids. CDR3 region: CASSLQQGRQPQHF. The DNA for the CDR3 is TGTGCCAGCAGTTTACAACAGGGGAGGCAGCCCCAGCATTTT.

The V call is TRBV18, the J call TRBJ2-2; no clear D gene. Germline CDR1 reads KGHSH; CDR2 reads LQKENI. The ends were cut back, 1 base at V and 8 bases at J, with 5 bases in the middle. CDR3 length: 12 amino acids. CDR3 sequence reads: CASSPRPGELFF. The CDR3 DNA sequence: TGTGCCAGCTCACCACGGCCAGGGGAGCTGTTTTTT. Full variable domain (rest looked up from reference TRBV18 and TRBJ2-2): NAGVMQNPRHLVRRRGQEARLRCSPMKGHSHVYWYRQLPEEGLKFMVYLQKENIIDESGMPKERFSAEFPKEGPSILRIQQVVRGDSAAYFCASSPRPGELFFGEGSRLTVL.

This clone was counted once. The chain has TRBV2 and TRBJ2-5; 7 positions agree with TRBD1. V dropped 6 bases and J dropped 2; count of bases not matched to a gene: 9. CDR1 is SNHLY and CDR2 is FYNNEI in the germline V gene. The CDR3 length is 15 residues. The CDR3: CASSSRQGAQETQYF. The CDR3 DNA sequence: TGTGCCAGCAGCTCCCGACAGGGAGCACAAGAGACCCAGTACTTC.

Concerning this clone itself: Germline and junction disagree at one end, which may indicate a read error. This chain joins TRBV30 and TRBJ1-1; 9 positions match TRBD1. Looked up from germline, CDR1 is GTSNPN and CDR2 is SVGIG (reference sequence). The CDR3 covers 14 residues. In nucleotides, the CDR3 is TGTGCCTGGAGACCTACAGGGGGCTGGACTGGAGCTTTCTTT. Its translation is CAWRPTGGWTGAFF.

This clone was counted many times. The chain joins TRBV9 to TRBJ2-7; tentative D call: TRBD1 (5 bases). Looked up from germline, CDR1 is SGDLS and CDR2 is YYNGEE. Trimming cost V 2 bases and J 3 bases, with 15 bases left between them. The CDR3 runs to 15 residues. The CDR3 protein is CASSVETEAYYEQYF. The CDR3 region has the DNA TGTGCCAGCAGCGTCGAGACAGAGGCCTACTACGAGCAGTACTTC.

This clone was recorded once. J is TRBJ2-2 and V is TRBV19; D is undetermined. Germline V CDR1 and CDR2: LNHDA, SQIVND (reference sequence). Trimming shortened V by 6 bases and J by 7 bases, and 3 bases separated the two germline ends. This CDR3 region has 10 residues. CDR3 coding DNA: TGTGCCAGTAGCCGCGGGGAGCTGTTTTTT. Its protein product is CASSRGELFF.

This rearrangement joins TRBV7-2 to TRBJ1-6; possibly TRBD1 for D (5 bases). Germline V gene data show CDR1 as SGHTA and CDR2 as FQGNSA. Between the trimmed V and J ends, which lost 0 bases and 7 bases, there was a span of 10 bases. This CDR3 contains 15 residues. The chain's CDR3 is CASSLAGAKNSPLHF. In DNA, the CDR3 is TGTGCCAGCAGCTTAGCTGGGGCCAAGAATTCACCCCTCCACTTT. The whole variable domain, filled in from reference TRBV7-2 and TRBJ1-6, reads GAGVSQSPSNKVTEKGKDVELRCDPISGHTALYWYRQSLGQGLEFLIYFQGNSAPDKSGLPSDRFSAERTGGSVSTLTIQRTQQEDSAVYLCASSLAGAKNSPLHFGNGTRLTVT.

This sequence joins TRBV4-3 and TRBJ2-1; 10 positions match TRBD2. Germline trimming cut 0 bases from V and 2 bases from J; bases unmatched to any gene: 10. In germline, CDR1 is LGHNA, CDR2 YSLEER. This CDR3 is built from 19 residues. For the CDR3, the DNA is TGCGCCAGCAGCCAAGATGGCCCAAGCGGGGGGGCACCCTACAATGAGCAGTTCTTC. It codes for CASSQDGPSGGAPYNEQFF.

The chain joins TRBV6-5 to TRBJ2-1, with D perhaps matching TRBD2 (7 bases). CDR3 length: 16 residues. With 2 bases removed from V and 2 bases from J, the gap between germline ends came to 13 bases. CDR1 and CDR2 (germline): MNHEY, SVGAGI. The CDR3 loop is CASSYEGGVPYNEQFF. DNA for the CDR3: TGTGCCAGCAGTTACGAAGGGGGGGTCCCCTACAATGAGCAGTTCTTC.

The rearrangement joins TRBV6-5 to TRBJ2-7; TRBD1 aligns across 7 bases. The CDR3 sequence is 13 residues long. Per the germline V gene, CDR1 is MNHEY and CDR2 is SVGAGI. V lost 6 bases to trimming and J lost 5 bases; unmatched junction nucleotides: 7. In DNA, the CDR3 is TGTGCCAGCAGAGAACAGGGGTTCCACGAGCAGTACTTC. This translates into CASREQGFHEQYF.

In this sample, this clone turned up once. The V call is TRBV7-9, the J call TRBJ2-7; 10 bases align to TRBD1. The CDR3 extends over 18 amino acids. The germline CDR1 and CDR2 sequences are SEHNR and FQNEAQ (reference sequence). V trimming: 4 bases; J trimming: 2 bases; junction bases outside the gene matches: 14. CDR3 coding DNA: TGTGCCAGCAGCTCGGGACAGGGGAGTGGAGCGAAAACCTACGAGCAGTACTTC. Translation: CASSSGQGSGAKTYEQYF.

With regard to this clone: This CDR3 is also generated by other DNA sequences in the sample. The chain joins TRBV18 to TRBJ2-7; D is undetermined. V gave up 3 bases and J gave up 2 bases, with 14 bases separating them. CDR3 length: 15 residues. Germline V gene data show CDR1 as KGHSH and CDR2 as LQKENI. The CDR3 coding sequence is TGTGCCAGCTCACCTCGGCAGGCGACCACCTACGAGCAGTACTTC. Protein sequence: CASSPRQATTYEQYF.

The chain recombines TRBV29-1 with TRBJ2-1; TRBD2 might be the D (7 bases). CDR1 is SQVTM, CDR2 ANQGSEA, per germline. The CDR3 length is 16 residues. V lost 0 bases and J lost 2, with 14 bases in between. The CDR3, as DNA: TGCAGCGTTGAAGATAGAGGGGGGGCGGCCTACAATGAGCAGTTCTTC. As protein: CSVEDRGGAAYNEQFF.

This clone turned up a few times. The chain uses TRBV5-6 and TRBJ1-1; D is ambiguous. Trimming took off 3 bases at V and 1 base at J, with 7 bases between the two ends. Germline V gives CDR1 SGHDT, CDR2 YYEEEE. The CDR3 has 13 amino acids. The CDR3 loop reads CASSSVGNTEAFF. Written as DNA, the CDR3 is TGTGCCAGCAGCTCGGTCGGGAACACTGAAGCTTTCTTT.

The rearrangement uses TRBV15 and TRBJ2-5, with 8 bases aligning to TRBD1. This CDR3 has 16 amino acids. Germline V gene lookup returns CDR1 LNHNV and CDR2 YYDKDF (reference sequence). Trimming cost V 0 bases and J 6 bases; bases outside gene matches: 9. The CDR3, as DNA: TGTGCCACCAGCAGAGATGGACAGGGCAAGGGAAAGACCCAGTACTTC. It yields the protein CATSRDGQGKGKTQYF.

This sequence joins TRBV10-3 and TRBJ2-7, with TRBD1 as a possible D gene (6 bases). The CDR3 spans 16 residues. V dropped 8 bases and J dropped 2 bases, with 22 bases sitting between them. Germline CDR1 reads ENHRY; CDR2 reads SYGVKD. CDR3 sequence (DNA): TGTGCCATCCGGAGAGAGAGGACAGTTAATCCCTACGAGCAGTACTTC. It encodes CAIRRERTVNPYEQYF.

This chain connects TRBV30 to TRBJ2-7, with D tentatively TRBD1 (6 bases). CDR3 length: 14 amino acids. Germline CDR1 is GTSNPN and CDR2 is SVGIG (reference sequence). Deletions cut 3 bases from V and 3 bases from J, with 15 bases between. CDR3 amino acids: CAWSLGQGFYEQYF. In nucleotides, the CDR3 is TGTGCCTGGAGCTTGGGACAAGGGTTCTACGAGCAGTACTTC.

The chain links TRBV4-3 to TRBJ2-5; tentative D call: TRBD1 (5 bases). The J call is in doubt because the DNA end fits TRBJ2-7 better. CDR3 size: 14 residues. Per germline, CDR1 LGHNA and CDR2 YSLEER. The CDR3 loop reads CASSLATASYEQYF. The CDR3 DNA follows: TGCGCCAGCAGCCTTGCGACAGCCTCCTACGAGCAGTACTTC.

Notes on this clone: This CDR3 is also generated by other DNA sequences in the sample. The rearrangement uses TRBV2 and TRBJ2-7; 10 positions match TRBD2. CDR1 is SNHLY, CDR2 FYNNEI, per germline. The CDR3 is 13 amino acids. After removal of 4 bases from V and 3 bases from J, the junction contained 0 bases not matched to a gene. The CDR3, as DNA: TGTGCCAGCAGTGGGACTAGCGGCTACGAGCAGTACTTC. This gives the protein CASSGTSGYEQYF.

This chain links TRBV7-9 with TRBJ1-2, with 8 bases identical to TRBD1. Germline-derived CDR1 and CDR2 are SEHNR and FQNEAQ (reference sequence). V was clipped by 3 bases and J by 6 bases; unmatched bases: 9. This CDR3 comprises 15 residues. The CDR3 nucleotides read TGTGCCAGCAGCTTCTCGGAGGTCAGGGGGCATGGCTACACCTTC. This sequence encodes CASSFSEVRGHGYTF.

The chain couples TRBV15 to TRBJ1-2, with D uncertain. V lost 1 base to trimming and J lost 4 bases, with 13 bases between them. Germline loops: CDR1 LNHNV, CDR2 YYDKDF (reference sequence). The CDR3 loop spans 15 amino acids. Written as DNA, the CDR3 is TGTGCCACCAGCAGAGCCCGCACGACATTCTATGGCTACACCTTC. It codes for CATSRARTTFYGYTF.

This clone was recorded once. J is TRBJ1-6 and V is TRBV4-1, with D possibly being TRBD1 (5 bases). Germline V gives CDR1 MGHRA, CDR2 YSYEKL. This CDR3 has 17 residues. The ends were cut back, 0 bases at V and 6 bases at J, with 15 bases in the middle. CDR3 nucleotides: TGCGCCAGCAGCCAAGATGGCGGGGCCCGCTTTAATTCACCCCTCCACTTT. It codes for CASSQDGGARFNSPLHF.

V gene TRBV6-6 combines with J gene TRBJ1-5, with D hard to call. This CDR3 comprises 12 residues. Trimming shortened V by 5 bases and J by 4 bases, and 6 bases separated the two germline ends. The germline V gene has CDR1 MNHNY and CDR2 SVGAGI (reference sequence). CDR3 residues: CASSRRNQPQHF. For the CDR3, the DNA is TGTGCCAGCAGTCGCAGGAATCAGCCCCAGCATTTT.

This clone was seen ten or more times. For the CDR3, the DNA is TGCAGCGCCCTGCAGGGTGACACCATATATTTT. Translation: CSALQGDTIYF. The V call is TRBV29-1, the J call TRBJ1-3, with D maybe TRBD1 (5 bases). The CDR3 length is 11 residues. Trimming cost V 7 bases and J 8 bases, with 12 bases left between them. Germline V gives CDR1 SQVTM, CDR2 ANQGSEA.

The chain employs TRBV4-3 and TRBJ1-4; D remains unclear. Trimming stripped 3 bases from V and 5 bases from J, with 7 bases between. From germline, CDR1 is LGHNA and CDR2 YSLEER. The CDR3 length is 13 residues. CDR3 coding DNA: TGCGCCAGCAGCCAGGCCCTCAATGAAAAACTGTTTTTT. Protein product: CASSQALNEKLFF.

For the CDR3, the DNA is TGCGCCAGCAGCTATGCCCCAGCGGCGGATTTTGGGGAGCAGTACTTC. Translation: CASSYAPAADFGEQYF. V gene TRBV5-1 combines with J gene TRBJ2-7, with D maybe TRBD2 (5 bases). The CDR3 runs 16 residues. V dropped 3 bases and J dropped 7 bases, with 23 bases sitting between them. CDR1 is SGHRS, CDR2 YFSETQ, per germline.

The chain recombines TRBV30 with TRBJ2-7, with 8 positions matching TRBD1. V shed 8 bases and J 2 bases; nucleotides not matched to a gene: 11. This CDR3 comprises 14 residues. Germline values: CDR1 GTSNPN, CDR2 SVGIG (reference sequence). CDR3 loop: CAGINPGQAYEQYF. The CDR3 DNA reads as TGTGCCGGGATTAACCCGGGACAGGCCTACGAGCAGTACTTC.